This T cell receptor (beta chain) is drawn from a study of blood T cells in healthy people across ages. Study summary: About one barcoded beta molecule per two T cells came from capture by template switching.

Germline loops: CDR1 SNHLY, CDR2 FYNNEI. After removal of 6 bases from V and 3 bases from J, the junction contained 15 bases not matched to a gene. The CDR3 runs 17 residues. A second PCR of roughly 7 to 11 cycles used a sample-barcoded 5' primer and a J-beta primer mix. In TCRdb, the 5' RACE reads were re-called with MiXCR into one record per CDR3 protein. This table has more than 800,000 distinct CDR3 sequences, roughly 45% appearing once. This TCR was sampled from a woman aged 55-69 years in good health. The specimen sequenced was blood. The chain carries TRBV2 and TRBJ1-2; 8 bases agree with TRBD1. The CDR3 DNA is TGTGCCAGCAGAGAGGACAGGGCCGGAATTTTTTACTATGGCTACACCTTC. Translation: CASREDRAGIFYYGYTF.